The 31 T cell receptor beta chains below were found in one sample sequenced in a study of T cells in Graves' hyperthyroidism and ophthalmopathy (dated 2019 in TCRdb). The library was obtained by multiplex PCR. Sequencing took place on an Illumina HiSeq 2000. The TCR beta CDR3 regions were amplified from the RNA transcripts. The first round of RT-PCR for the TCR CDR3 was performed with the HTBI primer set and the Qiagen OneStep RT-PCR kit. TCRdb reprocessed the public reads (quality trimming at Q25 with fastp, clone calling with MiXCR) and kept in-frame beta chains. Rows with one shared CDR3 protein collapse into an entry with the most common genes and DNA. The sample yields fewer than 700,000 distinct CDR3 sequences; roughly 15% were counted once. Jointly, the top ten make up 15% to 20% of the sample. The material sequenced was blood. Receptors originate from a woman under 30 with Graves' ophthalmopathy.

As for this clonotype: A much larger clonotype is one base distant, so this may be a read error. The V call is TRBV28, the J call TRBJ1-2; D is unresolved. The CDR3 spans 12 residues. Germline CDR1 MDHEN, CDR2 SYDVKM. CDR3 loop: CPSSFAEDGYTF. CDR3 sequence (DNA): TGTCCCAGCAGTTTTGCCGAGGATGGCTACACCTTC.

The chain is built from TRBV7-3 and TRBJ2-3; perhaps TRBD2 as D (7 bases). The CDR3 is made up of 15 amino acids. Trimming took 0 bases from V and 6 from J, leaving 13 bases between them. The germline V gene encodes CDR1 SGHTA and CDR2 FQGTGA. The CDR3 region is CASSLTGGAVDTQYF. In DNA form, the CDR3 reads TGTGCCAGCAGCTTAACGGGGGGGGCCGTGGATACGCAGTATTTT.

This clonotype was detected many times. The chain is built from TRBV28 and TRBJ2-7; D may match TRBD1 or TRBD2 (5 bases each). CDR1 MDHEN and CDR2 SYDVKM come from the germline V gene. The CDR3 has 17 amino acids. Deletions cut 7 bases from V and 1 base from J, with 23 bases between. Here the CDR3 reads CASIPRLRDQVSYEQYF. CDR3 sequence (DNA): TGTGCCAGCATTCCCCGACTCCGGGACCAAGTGTCCTACGAGCAGTACTTC.

The sample holds many counts of this clonotype. V is TRBV27 and J is TRBJ2-1, with D possibly TRBD2 on 6 matching bases. The CDR3 has 15 residues. V was shortened by 6 bases and J by 4 bases, with 16 bases between the two germline ends. The V gene's germline CDR1 is MNHEY and CDR2 SMNVEV (reference sequence). CDR3 sequence (DNA): TGTGCCAGCAGCTCAAAAGGGGCGGGATACAATGAGCAGTTCTTC. Translating it yields CASSSKGAGYNEQFF.

This clonotype showed up many times. The chain links TRBV2 to TRBJ2-7, with 10 bases aligning to TRBD2. In germline, CDR1 is SNHLY, CDR2 FYNNEI. The V gene end was trimmed by 3 bases and the J gene end by 2 bases; junction bases not matched to a gene: 4. This CDR3 has 15 amino acids. The DNA for the CDR3 is TGTGCCAGCAGTGACACCAGCGGGGGGGCCTACGAGCAGTACTTC. This sequence encodes CASSDTSGGAYEQYF.

The table lists this clonotype with a few counts. This chain connects TRBV7-3 to TRBJ2-1, with 9 bases identical to TRBD2. The length of the CDR3 is 16 residues. The V and J ends lost 5 bases and 6 bases, in that order; junction bases with no gene match: 11. In germline, CDR1 is SGHTA, CDR2 FQGTGA. This CDR3 is CASSPSPSGGRNEQFF. CDR3 DNA sequence: TGTGCCAGCAGCCCCTCCCCCAGCGGGGGGCGCAATGAGCAGTTCTTC. Complete variable domain (other parts from reference TRBV7-3 and TRBJ2-1): GAGVSQTPSNKVTEKGKYVELRCDPISGHTALYWYRQSLGQGPEFLIYFQGTGAADDSGLPNDRFFAVRPEGSVSTLKIQRTERGDSAVYLCASSPSPSGGRNEQFFGPGTRLTVL.

This clonotype was seen many times. This chain uses TRBV7-9 with TRBJ2-3, with TRBD1 identical over 7 bases. With V trimmed by 3 bases and J by 2 bases, 8 bases remained unmatched. The CDR3 has 16 amino acids. Germline CDR1 and CDR2: SEHNR and FQNEAQ (reference sequence). DNA for the CDR3: TGTGCCAGCAGCTTCGGTCGGGACAGCTACACAGATACGCAGTATTTT. The encoded protein is CASSFGRDSYTDTQYF.

In its sample, this clonotype was seen many times. This chain links TRBV28 with TRBJ2-1, with 10 bases matching TRBD2. Trimming took 5 bases from V and 7 from J; bases not matched to a gene: 11. Germline V gives CDR1 MDHEN, CDR2 SYDVKM. This CDR3 contains 16 residues. The CDR3 protein is CASSVKAGGPGNEQFF. The CDR3 DNA sequence: TGTGCCAGCAGTGTGAAAGCGGGAGGGCCGGGTAATGAGCAGTTCTTC.

This clonotype was counted only a few times. The V call is TRBV12-3 or TRBV12-4, the J call TRBJ2-1; D ambiguous. CDR3 length equals 15 residues. Trimming pared 0 bases from V and 6 bases from J, leaving 12 bases between. CDR3 sequence: CASSLASLDPNEQFF. CDR3 DNA: TGTGCCAGCAGTTTAGCCAGTTTGGACCCCAATGAGCAGTTCTTC.

About this clonotype: It may be a read error: a sequence one base away is much more abundant. The chain carries TRBV28 and TRBJ1-2, with 11 nucleotides matching TRBD1. Germline trimming cut 8 bases from V and 4 bases from J; bases unmatched to any gene: 6. Germline lookup yields CDR1 MDHEN and CDR2 SYDVKM. The CDR3 is 14 residues long. CDR3 nucleotide sequence: TGTGCCAGCGGCCGGGACAGGGGGGCCTATGGCTACACCTTC. It specifies CASGRDRGAYGYTF.

With regard to this clonotype: The junction shows a germline mismatch at one end, possibly a read error. The gene calls are TRBV5-1 and TRBJ2-2, with TRBD2 matching over 9 bases. Germline V gene data show CDR1 as SGHRS and CDR2 as YFSETQ. This CDR3 contains 15 residues. CDR3 sequence (DNA): TGTGCCAGCAGCGTAGCGGGGGCGGGCACCGGGGAGCTGTTTTTT. This encodes CASSVAGAGTGELFF.

The table lists this clonotype with many counts. The chain is built from TRBV6-1 and TRBJ2-1, with 7 bases aligning to TRBD1. From germline, CDR1 is MNHNS and CDR2 SASEGT. Trimming took 6 bases from V and 8 from J; bases not matched to a gene: 13. CDR3 length: 15 residues. The CDR3 coding sequence is TGTGCCAGCAGATACGACAGGGCGTCTTTCTATGAGCAGTTCTTC. Translating gives CASRYDRASFYEQFF.

V and J are TRBV6-2 or TRBV6-3 and TRBJ1-5; unclear D gene. Trimming left V 5 bases short and J 0 bases short, with 8 bases between. Per the germline V gene, CDR1 is MNHEY and CDR2 is SVGEGT. The CDR3 is made up of 14 amino acids. The CDR3 DNA reads as TGTGCCAGCAGTCACCGGAATAGCAATCAGCCCCAGCATTTT. Protein: CASSHRNSNQPQHF.

The chain couples TRBV5-1 to TRBJ2-5; D remains ambiguous. The CDR3 has 15 amino acids. Per germline, CDR1 SGHRS and CDR2 YFSETQ. V was clipped by 7 bases and J by 4 bases, with 20 bases between them. The CDR3 DNA is TGCGCCAGCGGCGCGTCCGGACGGAATATAGAGACCCAGTACTTC. Amino acids: CASGASGRNIETQYF.

The rearrangement uses TRBV7-9 and TRBJ2-5, with 7 nucleotides matching TRBD2. Looked up from germline, CDR1 is SEHNR and CDR2 is FQNEAQ (reference sequence). V was clipped by 4 bases and J by 2 bases; unmatched bases: 10. The CDR3 is 16 amino acids. The CDR3 region is CASSSQARLAQETQYF. The CDR3 DNA is TGTGCCAGCAGCTCACAGGCAAGACTAGCTCAAGAGACCCAGTACTTC.

The sample holds many counts of this clonotype. The CDR3 coding sequence is TGCAGTGCTCCGAACAGGGGAAGGGGGTCCTACGAGCAGTACTTC. It codes for CSAPNRGRGSYEQYF. This sequence joins TRBV20-1 and TRBJ2-7, with TRBD1 matching over 7 bases. Per germline, CDR1 DFQATT and CDR2 SNEGSKA (reference sequence). The V gene end was trimmed by 5 bases and the J gene end by 1 base; junction bases not matched to a gene: 11. The CDR3 is made up of 15 amino acids.

This clonotype was seen many times. J is TRBJ2-3 and V is TRBV24-1; D possibly corresponds to TRBD2 (5 bases). V was pared by 3 bases and J by 2 bases, with 11 bases between. The germline V gene has CDR1 KGHDR and CDR2 SFDVKD. The CDR3 sequence is 15 residues long. CDR3 nucleotide sequence: TGTGCCACCAGTGATAGATCCGGGGTCACAGATACGCAGTATTTT. Its protein is CATSDRSGVTDTQYF.

V gene TRBV4-1 combines with J gene TRBJ2-5, with D hard to call. With 1 base removed from V and 4 bases from J, the gap between germline ends came to 7 bases. The germline V gene has CDR1 MGHRA and CDR2 YSYEKL. The CDR3 loop spans 13 amino acids. In DNA form, the CDR3 reads TGCGCCAGCAGCCAAGTCGATCTAGAGACCCAGTACTTC. This codes for CASSQVDLETQYF.

This clonotype was counted at least ten times. The chain is built from TRBV6-1 and TRBJ1-2; a weak D match, TRBD1 (5 bases). The germline V and J ends were trimmed by 1 base and 0 bases, with 9 bases remaining between them. Germline loops: CDR1 MNHNS, CDR2 SASEGT. The CDR3 totals 15 residues. DNA for the CDR3: TGTGCCAGCAGTGAAGGGGGACGGACTAACTATGGCTACACCTTC. Translating it yields CASSEGGRTNYGYTF.

The V call is TRBV3-1, the J call TRBJ1-2; 10 nucleotides align to TRBD1. This CDR3 has 13 residues. The germline gives CDR1 LGHDT, CDR2 YNNKEL (reference sequence). V gave up 3 bases and J gave up 7 bases; unmatched junction bases: 2. CDR3 sequence (DNA): TGTGCCAGCAGCCACGGGACAGGGGCTGGCTACACCTTC. Translating gives CASSHGTGAGYTF.

This clonotype was counted between two and nine times. This chain connects TRBV6-2 or TRBV6-3 to TRBJ2-7; 9 bases match TRBD1. Per germline, CDR1 MNHEY and CDR2 SVGEGT. CDR3 length: 19 residues. The ends lost 8 bases at V and 3 bases at J; junction bases unmatched: 23. Here the CDR3 DNA reads TGTGCCAGCGAGTTACCACGGGACAGGGTATTTTTAGGTATCTACGAGCAGTACTTC. Amino acid sequence: CASELPRDRVFLGIYEQYF.

This clonotype was detected a few times. This chain joins TRBV27 and TRBJ1-6; unclear D gene. The CDR3 is made up of 23 amino acids. V was pared by 2 bases and J by 2 bases, with 31 bases between. Germline V lookup: CDR1 MNHEY, CDR2 SMNVEV (reference sequence). CDR3 sequence reads: CASSLRPTIGSSLLLTYNSPLHF. In DNA form, the CDR3 reads TGTGCCAGCAGTTTAAGGCCAACAATCGGGAGTTCTCTCTTACTGACCTATAATTCACCCCTCCACTTT.

This clonotype showed up many times. CDR3 region: CASSDGGENTEAFF. CDR3 bases: TGTGCCAGCAGTGACGGTGGCGAGAACACTGAAGCTTTCTTT. V usage is TRBV6-4 and J usage is TRBJ1-1; D is ambiguous. Germline V gives CDR1 MRHNA, CDR2 SNTAGT. The CDR3 extends over 14 amino acids. Trimming took 2 bases from V and 1 from J, leaving 8 bases between them.

This clonotype was detected only once. V usage is TRBV7-2 and J usage is TRBJ2-2, with D possibly being TRBD1 or TRBD2 (5 bases each). The ends were cut back, 6 bases at V and 5 bases at J, with 16 bases in the middle. The CDR3 covers 15 residues. The germline V gene encodes CDR1 SGHTA and CDR2 FQGNSA. For the CDR3, the DNA is TGTGCCAGCAGTCCGGACACGGGGCGTACCGGGGAGCTGTTTTTT. It yields the protein CASSPDTGRTGELFF.

This clonotype was seen ten or more times. This chain joins TRBV12-3 or TRBV12-4 and TRBJ2-5, with 16 bases matching TRBD2. This CDR3 contains 17 residues. Trimming cost V 8 bases and J 4 bases; bases outside gene matches: 10. The DNA for the CDR3 is TGTGCCAGCTCTGGAGGGACTAGCGGGGGGGGACGAGAGACCCAGTACTTC. Encoded protein: CASSGGTSGGGRETQYF.

This clonotype has at least ten counts. The chain has TRBV20-1 and TRBJ1-6, with TRBD1 matching 11 bases. With V trimmed by 4 bases and J by 4 bases, 3 bases remained unmatched. CDR3 size: 15 residues. CDR1 is DFQATT, CDR2 SNEGSKA, per germline (reference sequence). Here the CDR3 reads CSANRDRGYNSPLHF. For the CDR3, the DNA is TGCAGTGCTAACCGGGACAGGGGGTATAATTCACCCCTCCACTTT.

In its sample, this clonotype was seen a few times. The chain employs TRBV7-8 and TRBJ2-1; D unclear. V was pared by 1 base and J by 5 bases, with 9 bases between. Germline-derived CDR1 and CDR2 are SGHVS and FQNEAQ. CDR3 length: 14 residues. The CDR3 nucleotides read TGTGCCAGCAGCTTAGGATCAGCTAACAATGAGCAGTTCTTC. Amino acid sequence: CASSLGSANNEQFF.

This clonotype was observed at least ten times. The chain uses TRBV10-3 and TRBJ1-5; tentatively, D is TRBD1 (5 bases). Germline lookup yields CDR1 ENHRY and CDR2 SYGVKD. The ends were cut back, 4 bases at V and 6 bases at J, with 10 bases in the middle. The CDR3 length is 13 residues. CDR3 protein: CAISAGRVQPQHF. In DNA form, the CDR3 reads TGTGCCATCAGTGCGGGCAGGGTTCAGCCCCAGCATTTT.

A few counts support this clonotype. One end of the junction does not line up with germline, which may come from a read error. The chain uses TRBV6-1 and TRBJ1-6, with D tentatively TRBD1 (5 bases). CDR3 length: 15 amino acids. CDR1 is MNHNS and CDR2 is SASEGT in the germline V gene. As DNA, the CDR3 is TGTGCCAGCAGGGAAGGCCCGACCGCCTCAGGGCCCCTCCACTTT. It encodes CASREGPTASGPLHF.

V is TRBV29-1 and J is TRBJ2-3; either TRBD1 or TRBD2 may supply D (6 bases each). Trimming removed 5 bases from V and 4 bases from J, with 16 bases in between. The CDR3 is 14 amino acids. Germline CDR1 is SQVTM and CDR2 is ANQGSEA. The CDR3 loop reads CSVRGGSNSDTQYF. CDR3 DNA: TGCAGCGTTCGAGGGGGGTCAAATTCAGATACGCAGTATTTT.

The rearrangement joins TRBV9 to TRBJ2-1, with 7 bases that match TRBD2. Unmatched junction bases numbered 3, after V lost 1 base and J lost 5 bases. This CDR3 is built from 14 residues. CDR1 and CDR2 from the germline V gene are SGDLS and YYNGEE. CDR3 region: CASSVWDYDNEQFF. In DNA form, the CDR3 reads TGTGCCAGCAGCGTATGGGACTATGACAATGAGCAGTTCTTC.